A selection of T cell receptor beta chains follows, all from one sample in a study of T-cell memory formation after mild COVID-19. One entry per CDR3 protein results from TCRdb running MiXCR on the 5' RACE reads. The table lists fewer than 300,000 distinct CDR3 sequences, under 20% of them singletons. The sequenced sample was PBMCs or a T cell subset sorted from them (not recorded which). Receptors originate from a man between 18 and 29 years old who had mild COVID-19 (a few samples of this study predate the infection). Cell type and time point are not known. Both conserved end residues are part of each CDR3. D genes are given only for firm matches. Clone size is not always given. Where it is, it says once, few, many or a class for expanded clones.

cdr3_aa cdr3_nt j_call clone_size v_call d_call
CSVPSAGGGGYTF TGCAGCGTTCCCAGTGCAGGGGGCGGGGGCTACACCTTC TRBJ1-2 - TRBV29-1 TRBD1
CASSYSTGQEGSYEQYF TGTGCCAGCAGTTACTCGACGGGCCAGGAGGGGTCCTACGAGCAGTACTTC TRBJ2-7 - TRBV6-6 -
CSAARDRGMELFF TGCAGTGCTGCCCGGGACAGGGGGATGGAACTGTTTTTT TRBJ1-4 few TRBV20-1 TRBD1
CASSTEGARDEQFF TGTGCCAGTAGTACCGAGGGGGCGCGGGATGAGCAGTTCTTC TRBJ2-1 - TRBV19 TRBD1
CASSLRGQGETQYF TGTGCCAGCAGCTTACGAGGACAGGGAGAGACCCAGTACTTC TRBJ2-5 few TRBV7-8 TRBD1
CASGDRLNEQFF TGTGCCAGCGGGGACAGGTTGAATGAGCAGTTCTTC TRBJ2-1 - TRBV7-2 TRBD1
CASSPGDSAGGQDGEQYF TGCGCCAGCAGCCCTGGGGATTCGGCGGGGGGGCAGGATGGCGAGCAGTACTTC TRBJ2-7 - TRBV5-1 TRBD2
CATSDLRIQYF TGTGCCACCAGTGATTTACGCATTCAGTACTTC TRBJ2-4 - TRBV24-1 -
CASSLVGISYEQYF TGTGCCAGCAGCTTAGTGGGGATATCCTACGAGCAGTACTTC TRBJ2-7 - TRBV7-9 -
CASSAPETYEQYF TGTGCCAGCAGCGCTCCCGAGACCTACGAGCAGTACTTC TRBJ2-7 - TRBV9 -
CASSLARGRGAYGYTF TGTGCCAGCAGCTTAGCGCGAGGCAGGGGAGCCTATGGCTACACCTTC TRBJ1-2 few TRBV7-9 -
CASSLGLADGNQPQHF TGCGCCAGCAGCTTGGGTCTCGCGGATGGCAATCAGCCCCAGCATTTT TRBJ1-5 many TRBV5-1 -
CASSLDRGQEKLFF TGTGCCAGCAGCTTAGACAGGGGGCAGGAAAAACTGTTTTTT TRBJ1-4 - TRBV7-2 TRBD1
CAWSAGTRETQYF TGTGCCTGGAGTGCCGGGACTCGGGAGACCCAGTACTTC TRBJ2-5 - TRBV30 -
CASSLETGEREQFF TGTGCCAGCAGTCTCGAGACAGGGGAACGTGAGCAGTTCTTC TRBJ2-1 many TRBV6-4 TRBD1
CSARGGQGAPGWSYNEQFF TGCAGTGCTAGAGGGGGACAGGGGGCTCCAGGGTGGTCCTACAATGAGCAGTTCTTC TRBJ2-1 few TRBV20-1 TRBD1
CSVKEGRLETQYF TGCAGCGTTAAAGAAGGTCGGTTAGAGACCCAGTACTTC TRBJ2-5 - TRBV29-1 -
CSARDPQGNSPLHF TGCAGTGCTAGAGATCCGCAGGGTAATTCACCCCTCCACTTT TRBJ1-6 - TRBV20-1 -
CASRFPSAGGSTGELFF TGCGCCAGCAGATTCCCCTCAGCGGGGGGAAGCACCGGGGAGCTGTTTTTT TRBJ2-2 many TRBV5-1 TRBD2
CSAADRGNTGELFF TGCAGTGCAGCCGACAGGGGCAACACCGGGGAGCTGTTTTTT TRBJ2-2 many TRBV20-1 TRBD1
CASSQGGGDRYGYTF TGCGCCAGCAGCCAAGGGGGAGGTGACCGCTATGGCTACACCTTC TRBJ1-2 many TRBV4-3 -
CASSRGGVGQPQHF TGTGCCAGCAGCCGAGGGGGCGTAGGGCAGCCCCAGCATTTT TRBJ1-5 - TRBV5-5 TRBD1
CSALQGTASDTQYF TGCAGTGCACTTCAGGGGACCGCCTCAGATACGCAGTATTTT TRBJ2-3 - TRBV20-1 -
CASSWDADTQYF TGCGCCAGCAGCTGGGACGCAGATACGCAGTATTTT TRBJ2-3 many TRBV5-1 -
CSVEDFASRGNTIYF TGCAGCGTTGAAGATTTTGCCTCGCGAGGAAACACCATATATTTT TRBJ1-3 - TRBV29-1 -
CATRRGLAGDLTDTQYF TGTGCCACCAGACGGGGACTAGCGGGGGACCTCACAGATACGCAGTATTTT TRBJ2-3 few TRBV24-1 TRBD2
CASSQESPAGGLDTQYF TGCGCCAGCAGCCAAGAATCCCCAGCGGGGGGGTTAGATACGCAGTATTTT TRBJ2-3 few TRBV4-3 TRBD2
CASSWGVNTEAFF TGTGCCAGTAGTTGGGGGGTCAACACTGAAGCTTTCTTT TRBJ1-1 few TRBV19 -
CATEGQASGGYTF TGTGCCACCGAAGGACAGGCCTCCGGTGGCTACACCTTC TRBJ1-2 few TRBV24-1 TRBD1
CASSYSSSNEQFF TGTGCCAGCAGTTACTCGTCAAGCAATGAGCAGTTCTTC TRBJ2-1 - TRBV6-5 -
CASSLRPQEEQFF TGTGCCAGCAGCTTAAGGCCTCAGGAGGAGCAGTTCTTC TRBJ2-1 - TRBV7-3 -
CASRWTGGLNQPQHF TGTGCCAGCAGATGGACAGGGGGCCTCAATCAGCCCCAGCATTTT TRBJ1-5 - TRBV25-1 TRBD1
CASSWGVKEQFF TGTGCCAGCAGCTGGGGGGTTAAGGAGCAGTTCTTC TRBJ2-1 - TRBV5-6 -
CASSYAGGYGYTF TGTGCCAGCAGTTACGCGGGCGGCTATGGCTACACCTTC TRBJ1-2 few TRBV6-5 -
CASSRREGRLSRGETQYF TGCGCCAGCAGCCGGCGGGAAGGTCGACTCTCAAGGGGGGAGACCCAGTACTTC TRBJ2-5 few TRBV4-1 -
CASSTRTLRNEQFF TGTGCCAGCAGCACCCGGACATTGCGCAATGAGCAGTTCTTC TRBJ2-1 few TRBV7-8 -
CASSPGGFTLYGYTF TGTGCCAGTAGTCCCGGCGGATTCACCCTCTATGGCTACACCTTC TRBJ1-2 - TRBV19 -
CASSLTASNQPQHF TGTGCCAGCAGCTTAACAGCGAGCAATCAGCCCCAGCATTTT TRBJ1-5 - TRBV11-2 -
CASKGRWDYRGSGANVLTF TGTGCCAGCAAAGGAAGATGGGACTATCGGGGCTCTGGGGCCAACGTCCTGACTTTC TRBJ2-6 - TRBV13 TRBD2
CASSYSEGASYEQYF TGTGCCAGCAGTTACTCGGAGGGGGCCTCCTACGAGCAGTACTTC TRBJ2-7 - TRBV6-5 -
CASSQETKGASETQYF TGTGCCAGCAGCCAAGAGACTAAAGGAGCGTCAGAGACCCAGTACTTC TRBJ2-5 - TRBV3-1 -
CASSPVGERNTGELFF TGTGCCAGCAGCCCGGTAGGAGAGCGGAACACCGGGGAGCTGTTTTTT TRBJ2-2 - TRBV4-2 -
CASIPNSGGPFNTGELFF TGTGCCAGCATCCCTAACAGCGGGGGCCCCTTCAACACCGGGGAGCTGTTTTTT TRBJ2-2 - TRBV12-3/TRBV12-4 TRBD2
CASSLVPSGNEQFF TGTGCCAGCAGCTTAGTCCCTAGCGGGAATGAGCAGTTCTTC TRBJ2-1 few TRBV11-2 TRBD2
CASGSGDGGNTIYF TGTGCTAGTGGCTCCGGGGACGGCGGAAACACCATATATTTT TRBJ1-3 few TRBV12-5 -
CASSALSAADTQYF TGTGCCAGCAGTGCGCTCTCGGCCGCAGATACGCAGTATTTT TRBJ2-3 few TRBV27 -
CASSLLPGTLNGYTF TGCGCCAGCAGCCTTCTCCCTGGAACCCTAAATGGCTACACCTTC TRBJ1-2 - TRBV4-1 -
CASGQGFTDTQYF TGCGCCAGCGGCCAGGGGTTTACAGATACGCAGTATTTT TRBJ2-3 - TRBV4-1 -
CSARTGGETQYF TGCAGTGCCCGGACAGGGGGAGAGACCCAGTACTTC TRBJ2-5 - TRBV20-1 TRBD1
CASSHPGVSPLHF TGTGCCAGCAGCCATCCAGGGGTTTCACCCCTCCACTTT TRBJ1-6 - TRBV3-1 -
CASSWDTFSYEQYF TGCGCCAGCAGCTGGGACACCTTCTCCTACGAGCAGTACTTC TRBJ2-7 many TRBV5-1 -
CASSRTGTGVIGYEQYF TGTGCCAGCAGCAGGACCGGGACAGGGGTCATCGGCTACGAGCAGTACTTC TRBJ2-7 - TRBV5-7 TRBD1
CASSYGAGSRTEAFF TGTGCCAGCAGTTATGGGGCAGGCAGTAGGACTGAAGCTTTCTTT TRBJ1-1 - TRBV6-5 -
CASSPGYSYEQYF TGTGCCAGCAGCCCGGGTTACTCCTACGAGCAGTACTTC TRBJ2-7 many TRBV12-3/TRBV12-4 -